Listed here are 5 T cell receptor beta chains from one sample, sequenced in a study of T cell repertoires in cytomegalovirus infection. MiXCR, run by TCRdb on the reads, gives a single entry per CDR3 protein. Found here are about 220,000 distinct CDR3 sequences, roughly 34% of them singletons; the top ten hold approximately 60%. Their antigen targets remain unknown. The specimen was CD8+ T cells from cultured PBMCs, collected from culture after CMV antigen stimulation. The receptors derive from a human donor in good health (CMV status not recorded). Some clones in this sample may be carry-over from other donors' samples.

This chain connects TRBV7-9 to TRBJ2-5; the match to TRBD1 covers 7 bases. Germline trimming cut 4 bases from V and 4 bases from J; bases unmatched to any gene: 6. Germline-derived CDR1 and CDR2 are SEHNR and FQNEAQ (reference sequence). The CDR3 covers 14 residues. The CDR3 bases are TGTGCCAGCAGCTCCGACAGGGAACGAGAGACCCAGTACTTC. It yields the protein CASSSDRERETQYF.

The chain recombines TRBV20-1 with TRBJ2-3; the match to TRBD2 covers 12 bases. Germline V gives CDR1 DFQATT, CDR2 SNEGSKA (reference sequence). V trimming: 5 bases; J trimming: 4 bases; junction bases outside the gene matches: 10. CDR3 length: 16 residues. The CDR3 DNA reads as TGCAGTGCTCTCCCTAGCGGGGGGGAGGGATCAGATACGCAGTATTTT. This codes for CSALPSGGEGSDTQYF.

This clonotype has a handful of counts. V usage is TRBV7-3 and J usage is TRBJ2-1; either TRBD1 or TRBD2 may fit D (5 bases each). The CDR3 extends over 15 amino acids. CDR1 is SGHTA, CDR2 FQGTGA, per germline. The V gene lost 2 bases and the J gene lost 1 base, with 9 bases spanning the gap. The CDR3 DNA reads TGTGCCAGCAGCTTAGGGGGACCGTCCTACAATGAGCAGTTCTTC. This gives the protein CASSLGGPSYNEQFF.

Points on this clonotype: Relative to the germline gene, one junction end is altered; a read error may explain this. The chain has TRBV12-5 and TRBJ2-1; a weak D match, TRBD1 (5 bases). The CDR3 sequence is 19 residues long. Germline V gene lookup returns CDR1 LGHNT and CDR2 FRNRAP. The CDR3 region has the DNA TGTGCTAGTGGTTTGTTATCGGTAATAGGGGCCGTCCACTACAATGAGCTGTTCTTC. The encoded protein is CASGLLSVIGAVHYNELFF.

This clonotype occurred a few times. The rearrangement links TRBV28 to TRBJ2-7; possibly TRBD1 for D (7 bases). Between the trimmed V and J ends, which lost 4 bases and 9 bases, there was a span of 19 bases. The CDR3 is 14 amino acids. Germline values: CDR1 MDHEN, CDR2 SYDVKM. CDR3 in DNA: TGTGCCAGCAGTTCACTAGCACAGGGGACCGGGCAGTACTTC. It yields the protein CASSSLAQGTGQYF.